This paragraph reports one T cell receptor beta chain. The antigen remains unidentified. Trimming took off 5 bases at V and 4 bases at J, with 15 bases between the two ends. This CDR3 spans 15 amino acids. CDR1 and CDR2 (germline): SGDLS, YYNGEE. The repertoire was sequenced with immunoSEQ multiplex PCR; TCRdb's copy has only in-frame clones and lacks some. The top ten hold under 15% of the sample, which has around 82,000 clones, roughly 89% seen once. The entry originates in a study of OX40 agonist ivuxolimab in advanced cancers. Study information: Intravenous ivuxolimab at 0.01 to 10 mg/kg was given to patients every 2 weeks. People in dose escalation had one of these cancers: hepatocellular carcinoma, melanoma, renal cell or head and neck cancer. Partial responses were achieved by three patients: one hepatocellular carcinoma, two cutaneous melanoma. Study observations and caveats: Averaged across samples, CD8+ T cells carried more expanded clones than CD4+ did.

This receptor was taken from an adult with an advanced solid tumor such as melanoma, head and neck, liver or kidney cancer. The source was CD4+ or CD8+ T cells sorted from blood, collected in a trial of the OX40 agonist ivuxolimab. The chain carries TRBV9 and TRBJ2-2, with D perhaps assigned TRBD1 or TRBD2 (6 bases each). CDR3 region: CASRRGEPGTGELFF. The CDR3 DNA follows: TGTGCCAGCAGGAGGGGGGAACCGGGCACCGGGGAGCTGTTTTTT.